Below are 21 T cell receptor beta chains sequenced from a single sample in a study of beta chain features in type 1 diabetes. General study points: Shortening of TCRB CDR3s, moderate but significant, appeared in all four CD4+ subsets of Type 1 diabetes patients.

Antigens of these TCRs are unknown. All of the isolated RNA was reverse transcribed, so expressed TCRB transcripts were sequenced. Some clones are missing from TCRdb's copy, which holds only in-frame ones; the method was immunoSEQ multiplex PCR. The table has hundreds of thousands of clones, about an eighth seen once; the top ten hold just under 0.04%. Material: naive CD4+ T cells from blood. These TCRs come from a man younger than 30 with type 1 diabetes.

The chain employs TRBV5-4 and TRBJ1-3; perhaps TRBD1 as D (5 bases). The CDR3 is 17 residues long. Germline CDR1 is SGHNT and CDR2 is YYREEE (reference sequence). The V end lost 0 bases, the J end lost 0 bases, and 13 bases lay between the germline ends. CDR3 loop: CASSLDPTGLSGNTIYF. In DNA form, the CDR3 reads TGTGCCAGCAGCTTGGATCCTACAGGCCTCTCTGGAAACACCATATATTTT.

The chain recombines TRBV4-3 with TRBJ2-7; maybe TRBD2 (7 bases). This CDR3 has 15 residues. Germline CDR1 is LGHNA and CDR2 is YSLEER. Trimming stripped 1 base from V and 5 bases from J, with 15 bases between. The CDR3 region has the DNA TGCGCCAGCAGCCAAGTTGGGAGGGGGGTCCACGAGCAGTACTTC. It encodes CASSQVGRGVHEQYF.

The rearrangement joins TRBV30 to TRBJ1-4, with a possible D match to TRBD1 (5 bases). The ends were cut back, 0 bases at V and 10 bases at J, with 15 bases in the middle. Per germline, CDR1 GTSNPN and CDR2 SVGIG (reference sequence). The CDR3 extends over 14 amino acids. In nucleotides, the CDR3 is TGTGCCTGGAGTGTCGGAGGGACGCTTCGAAAACTGTTTTTT. This translates into CAWSVGGTLRKLFF.

This rearrangement joins TRBV27 to TRBJ2-5; D is ambiguous. The CDR3 totals 14 residues. Germline-derived CDR1 and CDR2 are MNHEY and SMNVEV (reference sequence). Trimming cost V 2 bases and J 1 base, with 8 bases left between them. CDR3 region: CASSLGVTQETQYF. CDR3 bases: TGTGCCAGCAGTTTAGGGGTTACCCAAGAGACCCAGTACTTC.

This clone has a handful of counts. The chain employs TRBV30 and TRBJ2-5; 8 bases align to TRBD1. The germline V gene encodes CDR1 GTSNPN and CDR2 SVGIG (reference sequence). This CDR3 contains 14 residues. The V segment lost 4 bases and the J segment 5 bases; nucleotides outside the gene matches: 9. DNA for the CDR3: TGTGCCTGGAACCAGGGGGCTTTGCAGGAGACCCAGTACTTC. This codes for CAWNQGALQETQYF.

The V and J genes are TRBV30 and TRBJ1-6; D perhaps matches TRBD1 (6 bases). Trimming took off 3 bases at V and 8 bases at J, with 11 bases between the two ends. This CDR3 has 13 amino acids. Germline values: CDR1 GTSNPN, CDR2 SVGIG (reference sequence). The CDR3 DNA follows: TGTGCCTGGAGCCGCAGGGGCGATTCACCCCTCCACTTT. Protein product: CAWSRRGDSPLHF. The full variable domain, rest sourced from reference TRBV30 and TRBJ1-6, is SQTIHQWPATLVQPVGSPLSLECTVEGTSNPNLYWYRQAAGRGLQLLFYSVGIGQISSEVPQNLSASRPQDRQFILSSKKLLLSDSGFYLCAWSRRGDSPLHFGNGTRLTVT.

The chain carries TRBV7-2 and TRBJ2-1, with 10 positions matching TRBD2. The V and J ends lost 4 bases and 7 bases, in that order; junction bases with no gene match: 1. This CDR3 is 13 amino acids long. Germline lookup yields CDR1 SGHTA and CDR2 FQGNSA. CDR3 DNA: TGTGCCAGCAGCTGGGGACTAGCGAATGAGCAGTTCTTC. Amino acids: CASSWGLANEQFF.

The J gene is TRBJ2-1, the V gene TRBV19; possibly TRBD2 for D (5 bases). Trimming left V 2 bases short and J 5 bases short, with 10 bases between. CDR3 length equals 14 residues. Germline V gene sequence: CDR1 LNHDA, CDR2 SQIVND (reference sequence). The CDR3, as DNA: TGTGCCAGTAGTATAAGTAGCGCTCACAATGAGCAGTTCTTC. It yields the protein CASSISSAHNEQFF.

This clone was seen once. The J gene is TRBJ2-4, the V gene TRBV11-2, with 8 bases matching TRBD2. J was trimmed by 4 bases and V by 1 base; bases with no gene match: 0. Germline lookup yields CDR1 SGHAT and CDR2 FQNNGV. CDR3 length: 14 residues. DNA of the CDR3: TGTGCCAGCAGCTTAGCGGGAGGGAAAAACATTCAGTACTTC. Its protein is CASSLAGGKNIQYF.

The chain is built from TRBV5-1 and TRBJ1-1; TRBD1 matches 7 bases. This CDR3 contains 14 residues. V lost 3 bases and J lost 1; bases outside the gene matches: 3. From germline, CDR1 is SGHRS and CDR2 YFSETQ. The CDR3 reads CASSWGTANTEAFF. The CDR3 nucleotides are TGCGCCAGCAGCTGGGGGACAGCGAACACTGAAGCTTTCTTT.

The chain links TRBV27 to TRBJ2-7, with no clear D. V was pared by 2 bases and J by 0 bases, with 8 bases between. The germline V gene has CDR1 MNHEY and CDR2 SMNVEV (reference sequence). The CDR3 extends over 14 amino acids. The CDR3 DNA sequence: TGTGCCAGCAGTTTAGGCGCGCTCTCCTACGAGCAGTACTTC. It specifies CASSLGALSYEQYF.

This clone came up a few times. This chain connects TRBV30 to TRBJ2-2; D is perhaps TRBD2 (6 bases). The V end was cut by 2 bases, the J end by 7 bases, with 17 bases between. This CDR3 is 15 amino acids long. CDR1 is GTSNPN and CDR2 is SVGIG in the germline V gene (reference sequence). The CDR3 is CAWSMGLDLNGELFF. For the CDR3, the DNA is TGTGCCTGGAGTATGGGACTGGATCTGAACGGGGAGCTGTTTTTT.

This clone came up a few times. The chain is built from TRBV11-2 and TRBJ2-1, with 7 positions matching TRBD2. The CDR3 is 18 residues long. Germline V gene data show CDR1 as SGHAT and CDR2 as FQNNGV. J was trimmed by 0 bases and V by 1 base; bases with no gene match: 9. The CDR3 reads CASSLGASGLSSYNEQFF. For the CDR3, the DNA is TGTGCCAGCAGCTTAGGAGCTAGCGGCTTAAGCTCCTACAATGAGCAGTTCTTC.

V gene TRBV20-1 combines with J gene TRBJ2-7; D possibly corresponds to TRBD2 (5 bases). CDR3 length equals 10 residues. Germline lookup yields CDR1 DFQATT and CDR2 SNEGSKA (reference sequence). The ends were cut back, 6 bases at V and 7 bases at J, with 10 bases in the middle. CDR3 sequence (DNA): TGCAGTGCCGTTAGCGAAGAGCAGTACTTC. Translating it yields CSAVSEEQYF.

The V gene is TRBV19, the J gene TRBJ2-5; 7 bases are a match to TRBD1. J gave up 4 bases and V 6 bases, and 5 bases lay outside the gene matches. The CDR3 has 13 residues. Germline V lookup: CDR1 LNHDA, CDR2 SQIVND (reference sequence). The CDR3 spells CASSPGQLETQYF. CDR3 DNA sequence: TGTGCCAGTAGCCCGGGACAGCTAGAGACCCAGTACTTC.

This chain joins TRBV6-5 and TRBJ2-1, with D perhaps TRBD2 (6 bases). The germline V gene has CDR1 MNHEY and CDR2 SVGAGI. This CDR3 is built from 12 residues. V lost 11 bases and J 6 bases, leaving 14 bases between the germline ends. The CDR3 sequence: CAVRRESNEQFF. The CDR3 bases are TGTGCCGTAAGACGGGAGAGCAATGAGCAGTTCTTC.

This clone has more than one count but fewer than ten. The chain joins TRBV25-1 to TRBJ1-2; D gene unclear. The length of the CDR3 is 14 residues. The germline CDR1 and CDR2 sequences are MGHDK and SYGVNS. V was shortened by 4 bases and J by 3 bases, with 12 bases between the two germline ends. As DNA, the CDR3 is TGTGCCAGCAGTGCCCCCCAGGTCTACTATGGCTACACCTTC. It translates to CASSAPQVYYGYTF.

This clone was observed a handful of times. The chain uses TRBV4-3 and TRBJ2-7, with D perhaps assigned TRBD1 or TRBD2 (5 bases each). Trimming cost V 3 bases and J 1 base, with 13 bases left between them. Germline-derived CDR1 and CDR2 are LGHNA and YSLEER. This CDR3 is built from 15 residues. The CDR3 reads CASSQMRDGSYEQYF. The CDR3 nucleotides are TGCGCCAGCAGCCAGATGAGGGACGGTTCCTACGAGCAGTACTTC.

The J gene is TRBJ1-1, the V gene TRBV27; D might be TRBD1 (5 bases). This CDR3 contains 13 residues. Per germline, CDR1 MNHEY and CDR2 SMNVEV (reference sequence). Trimming removed 6 bases at V and 5 bases at J, with 13 bases between. DNA of the CDR3: TGTGCCAGCAGAGTAGAGTCAGGGACTGAAGCTTTCTTT. This encodes CASRVESGTEAFF.

This clone occurred a few times. The genes are TRBV7-9 and TRBJ2-1; D is possibly TRBD1 (5 bases). CDR3 length equals 14 residues. CDR1 is SEHNR and CDR2 is FQNEAQ in the germline V gene (reference sequence). V shed 6 bases and J shed 8 bases, with 17 bases lying between them. The CDR3, as DNA: TGTGCCAGCAGTACCAGGGCTACGCCCGATGAGCAGTTCTTC. Protein sequence: CASSTRATPDEQFF.

This clone was picked up a small number of times. The chain employs TRBV5-4 and TRBJ2-5; D not resolved. Germline V gene data show CDR1 as SGHNT and CDR2 as YYREEE (reference sequence). With 0 bases removed from V and 3 bases from J, the gap between germline ends came to 3 bases. This CDR3 contains 12 residues. Written as DNA, the CDR3 is TGTGCCAGCAGCTTGGCAAAAGAGACCCAGTACTTC. This encodes CASSLAKETQYF.